These 14 T cell receptor beta chains came from one sample sequenced in a study of long-term antiretroviral therapy in people with HIV. Researchers ran immunoSEQ v3.0 at survey level. TCRdb keeps only in-frame clones here, not all; method: immunoSEQ multiplex PCR. The repertoire holds roughly 9,200 clones, with about three quarters as singletons. The specimen was unsorted PBMCs, collected 0.6 years before starting antiretroviral therapy. Receptor source: a middle-aged man with HIV.

This clone showed up just once. This rearrangement joins TRBV27 to TRBJ2-3; 9 nucleotides line up with TRBD2. Germline CDR1 MNHEY, CDR2 SMNVEV (reference sequence). The ends lost 6 bases at V and 2 bases at J; junction bases unmatched: 6. The CDR3 consists of 15 residues. The CDR3 loop reads CASRLGGGATDTQYF. Here the CDR3 DNA reads TGTGCCAGCAGACTAGGCGGGGGGGCCACAGATACGCAGTATTTT.

In this sample, this clone turned up once. The chain has TRBV2 and TRBJ1-1, with no clear D. The V end was cut by 6 bases, the J end by 2 bases, with 13 bases between. The CDR3 length is 14 residues. Germline-derived CDR1 and CDR2 are SNHLY and FYNNEI. The CDR3 spells CASSVRSYNTEAFF. As DNA, the CDR3 is TGTGCCAGCAGCGTCCGATCATATAACACTGAAGCTTTCTTT.

This clone appeared a single time. This chain uses TRBV9 with TRBJ2-7; D is unresolved. The CDR3 runs 16 residues. Germline lookup yields CDR1 SGDLS and CDR2 YYNGEE. The germline V and J ends were trimmed by 4 bases and 7 bases, with 24 bases remaining between them. Here the CDR3 reads CASSFPKDRLWKEQYF. The DNA for the CDR3 is TGTGCCAGCAGCTTCCCCAAGGACCGCCTTTGGAAAGAGCAGTACTTC.

This clone was picked up a small number of times. The V gene is TRBV7-3, the J gene TRBJ2-1; D remains unclear. This CDR3 is 14 amino acids long. Germline V gives CDR1 SGHTA, CDR2 FQGTGA. V was trimmed by 2 bases and J by 8 bases, leaving 13 bases between them. The CDR3 nucleotides read TGTGCCAGCAGCTTAGGGAATAGTGGAGATGAGCAGTTCTTC. Translating it yields CASSLGNSGDEQFF.

The chain employs TRBV6-6 and TRBJ1-5, with a weak D call TRBD1 (5 bases). Trimming shortened V by 6 bases and J by 5 bases, and 11 bases separated the two germline ends. Germline CDR1 reads MNHNY; CDR2 reads SVGAGI (reference sequence). The CDR3 contains 13 residues. The CDR3 coding sequence is TGTGCCAGCAGCCCTCAGGGAGATCAGCCCCAGCATTTT. Its translation: CASSPQGDQPQHF.

The chain carries TRBV23-1 and TRBJ1-2; 9 bases align to TRBD1. TRBV23-1 is an open reading frame, and its role is uncertain. Germline trimming cut 3 bases from V and 7 bases from J; bases unmatched to any gene: 6. The length of the CDR3 is 14 residues. The CDR3: CASSHWDRVGGYTF. CDR3 DNA sequence: TGCGCCAGCAGTCACTGGGACAGGGTGGGTGGCTACACCTTC.

The rearrangement uses TRBV9 and TRBJ1-1, with a tentative D call TRBD1 (6 bases). The CDR3 is 13 residues long. V lost 7 bases, J lost 3 bases, and 13 bases lay in between. The germline CDR1 and CDR2 sequences are SGDLS and YYNGEE. The CDR3, as DNA: TGTGCCAGCGGGGGTGGGGGCGACACTGAAGCTTTCTTT. Translated: CASGGGGDTEAFF.

The chain has TRBV5-5 and TRBJ1-5; D gene unclear. Germline V gene sequence: CDR1 SGHKS, CDR2 YYEKEE (reference sequence). CDR3 size: 14 residues. With 4 bases removed from V and 0 bases from J, the gap between germline ends came to 8 bases. The CDR3 loop reads CASSLPGSNQPQHF. Written as DNA, the CDR3 is TGTGCCAGCAGCCTGCCAGGTAGCAATCAGCCCCAGCATTTT. Full variable domain (remainder filled in from reference TRBV5-5 and TRBJ1-5): DAGVTQSPTHLIKTRGQQVTLRCSPISGHKSVSWYQQVLGQGPQFIFQYYEKEERGRGNFPDRFSARQFPNYSSELNVNALLLGDSALYLCASSLPGSNQPQHFGDGTRLSIL.

V and J are TRBV10-2 and TRBJ1-2; the D gene is possibly TRBD1 (5 bases). The CDR3 sequence is 13 residues long. V shed 3 bases and J shed 6 bases, with 11 bases lying between them. Germline values: CDR1 WSHSY, CDR2 SAAADI. CDR3 DNA: TGCGCCAGCAGTGAAACAGGATCAGATGGCTACACCTTC. Its protein product is CASSETGSDGYTF.

The V and J genes are TRBV20-1 and TRBJ2-6; the D call may be TRBD1 or TRBD2 (6 bases each). The CDR3 has 11 amino acids. The germline V gene has CDR1 DFQATT and CDR2 SNEGSKA (reference sequence). The germline V and J ends were trimmed by 5 bases and 15 bases, with 14 bases remaining between them. The CDR3 region is CSALEKGGLTF. The CDR3 DNA sequence: TGCAGTGCTTTAGAAAAGGGGGGCCTGACTTTC.

The chain couples TRBV4-1 to TRBJ1-2; D not resolved. The germline gives CDR1 MGHRA, CDR2 YSYEKL. Trimming removed 1 base at V and 0 bases at J, with 9 bases between. This CDR3 contains 15 residues. This CDR3 reads CASSQGIPTNYGYTF. The CDR3, as DNA: TGCGCCAGCAGCCAAGGGATCCCGACTAACTATGGCTACACCTTC.

The chain links TRBV18 to TRBJ2-6; the D is unclear. V lost 3 bases to trimming and J lost 2 bases, with 5 bases between them. CDR3 size: 14 residues. The V gene's germline CDR1 is KGHSH and CDR2 LQKENI. The CDR3 DNA follows: TGTGCCAGCTCACCCTCAACTGGGGCCAACGTCCTGACTTTC. Protein: CASSPSTGANVLTF.

This clone was recorded only once. The rearrangement uses TRBV7-9 and TRBJ2-1; 7 bases are a match to TRBD2. The germline V gene has CDR1 SEHNR and CDR2 FQNEAQ (reference sequence). With V trimmed by 6 bases and J by 8 bases, 7 bases remained unmatched. CDR3 length equals 13 residues. The CDR3 coding sequence is TGTGCCAGCAGTCGACTAGCCGGGGATGAGCAGTTCTTC. It is translated as CASSRLAGDEQFF. The entire variable domain, with the rest obtained from reference TRBV7-9 and TRBJ2-1, is as follows: DTGVSQNPRHKITKRGQNVTFRCDPISEHNRLYWYRQTLGQGPEFLTYFQNEAQLEKSRLLSDRFSAERPKGSFSTLEIQRTEQGDSAMYLCASSRLAGDEQFFGPGTRLTVL.

CDR3 in DNA: TGTGCTAGTGGCCTCGGACAGGGAGGACCTAATCAGCCCCAGCATTTT. It translates to CASGLGQGGPNQPQHF. The J gene is TRBJ1-5, the V gene TRBV12-5, with TRBD1 matching 8 bases. Germline V gives CDR1 LGHNT, CDR2 FRNRAP. Trimming took 6 bases from V and 4 from J; bases not matched to a gene: 11. The CDR3 has 16 residues.